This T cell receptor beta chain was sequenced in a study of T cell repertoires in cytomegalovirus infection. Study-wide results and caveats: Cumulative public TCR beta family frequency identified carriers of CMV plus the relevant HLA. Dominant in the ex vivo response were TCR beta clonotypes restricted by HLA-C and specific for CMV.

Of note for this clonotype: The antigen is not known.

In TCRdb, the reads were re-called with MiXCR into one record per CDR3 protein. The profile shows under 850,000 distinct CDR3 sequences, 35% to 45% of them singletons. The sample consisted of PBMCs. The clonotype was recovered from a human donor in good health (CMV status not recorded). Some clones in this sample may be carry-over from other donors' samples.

CDR3 sequence: CASSSPTGTINTEAFF. CDR3 bases: TGTGCCAGCAGCTCCCCCACAGGGACAATCAACACTGAAGCTTTCTTT. The V gene is TRBV7-9, the J gene TRBJ1-1, with a weak D call TRBD1 (6 bases). The ends were cut back, 4 bases at V and 2 bases at J, with 17 bases in the middle. Germline V gives CDR1 SEHNR, CDR2 FQNEAQ (reference sequence). The CDR3 length is 16 residues.